This T cell receptor (beta chain) derives from a study of T cell responses to AZD1222 COVID-19 vaccine. Study findings and constraints: Two AZD1222 doses significantly raised spike-specific TCR breadth and depth over controls.

As concerns this clone: The antigen is unknown.

This CDR3 comprises 13 residues. The J segment lost 5 bases and the V segment lost 5 bases, leaving 5 bases of the junction unmatched. Germline values: CDR1 SGHTA, CDR2 FQGTGA. Assay used: immunoSEQ multiplex PCR; TCRdb lists only in-frame clones, some missing. The sample holds tens of thousands of clones, 65% to 90% seen once. This sample comprised peripheral blood, obtained on day 0 of AZD1222 vaccination. The genes are TRBV7-3 and TRBJ2-5, with TRBD2 matching 7 bases. The TCR comes from an adult in good health. The CDR3 loop reads CASSLGTMETQYF. The CDR3 coding sequence is TGTGCCAGCAGCCTAGGGACTATGGAGACCCAGTACTTC.